Listed below are T cell receptor beta chains from one sample, sequenced in a study of identical twins. TCRdb used MiXCR to reprocess the 5' RACE reads, holding one entry per CDR3 protein. The sample has 240,000 or so distinct CDR3 sequences, 9.5% to 15% seen once. In addition, the sample was reused for a study of yellow fever vaccine responses in identical twins.

Material for sequencing was memory (CD45RO+) T cells sorted from blood. These TCRs come from a woman between 18 and 29 years old in good health. The CDR3 runs from the conserved cysteine through the conserved F or W. A D gene is named only where the DNA matches it firmly. Clone size is not always given. Where it is, it says once, few, many or a class for expanded clones.

J: TRBJ1-2; size: NA; D: NA; V: TRBV2; DNA: TGTGCCAGCAGGACACAGGGTGGCTATGGCTACACCTTC; CDR3: CASRTQGGYGYTF
J: TRBJ1-1; size: NA; D: TRBD1; V: TRBV5-1; DNA: TGCGCCAGCAGCGGAGGACAGGTAACGCTAACTGAAGCTTTCTTT; CDR3: CASSGGQVTLTEAFF
J: TRBJ2-2; size: few; D: TRBD1; V: TRBV2; DNA: TGTGCCAGCATGGGTCAGGGGGACACCGGGGAGCTGTTTTTT; CDR3: CASMGQGDTGELFF
J: TRBJ2-2; size: medium-sized; D: TRBD2; V: TRBV4-3; DNA: TGCGCCAGCAGCCAAGACTCCGGGACTAGCGCTGAGATAAACACCGGGGAGCTGTTTTTT; CDR3: CASSQDSGTSAEINTGELFF
J: TRBJ2-1; size: NA; D: NA; V: TRBV2; DNA: TGTGCCAGCAGACCCTTGGGACCGAGCAATGAGCAGTTCTTC; CDR3: CASRPLGPSNEQFF
J: TRBJ2-2; size: few; D: NA; V: TRBV12-3/TRBV12-4; DNA: TGTGCCAGCAGTTTGAGGAGCGGTAAAACCGGGGAGCTGTTTTTT; CDR3: CASSLRSGKTGELFF
J: TRBJ2-3; size: NA; D: NA; V: TRBV15; DNA: TGTGCCACCAGCAGAGATTTCACAGATACGCAGTATTTT; CDR3: CATSRDFTDTQYF
J: TRBJ2-7; size: few; D: NA; V: TRBV7-9; DNA: TGTGCCAGCAGCTTAGCTGGTGGGAGGTACGAGCAGTACTTC; CDR3: CASSLAGGRYEQYF
J: TRBJ2-1; size: NA; D: NA; V: TRBV6-2/TRBV6-3; DNA: TGTGCCAGCAGTCCCGAGGATGAGCAGTTCTTC; CDR3: CASSPEDEQFF
J: TRBJ2-3; size: NA; D: TRBD1; V: TRBV5-1; DNA: TGCGCCAGCAGCTTGTCCGGGACAGGTGGCGGACGGCAGTATTTT; CDR3: CASSLSGTGGGRQYF
J: TRBJ2-3; size: NA; D: NA; V: TRBV5-1; DNA: TGCGCCAGCAGGGGATTTGGGAGAATAGATACGCAGTATTTT; CDR3: CASRGFGRIDTQYF
J: TRBJ2-3; size: many; D: NA; V: TRBV12-3/TRBV12-4; DNA: TGTGCCAGCACAAATCGCCAGGGGAGCACAGATACGCAGTATTTT; CDR3: CASTNRQGSTDTQYF
J: TRBJ2-7; size: NA; D: NA; V: TRBV12-3/TRBV12-4; DNA: TGTGCCAGCAGTTTACTGGTGGGCGGAACCCGGGCGAGGGAGCAGTACTTC; CDR3: CASSLLVGGTRAREQYF
J: TRBJ2-7; size: few; D: NA; V: TRBV6-1; DNA: TGTGCCAGCAGGCCTGCCGGACCAGTACACGAGCAGTACTTC; CDR3: CASRPAGPVHEQYF
J: TRBJ1-1; size: NA; D: TRBD1; V: TRBV5-6; DNA: TGTGCCAGCAGCTTGGTTACAGGGGGCGGGAATGAAGCTTTCTTT; CDR3: CASSLVTGGGNEAFF
J: TRBJ2-3; size: few; D: NA; V: TRBV20-1; DNA: TGCAGTGCTAGAGATATTTTGATCCAGGGGCCCACAGATACGCAGTATTTT; CDR3: CSARDILIQGPTDTQYF
J: TRBJ1-5; size: few; D: NA; V: TRBV28; DNA: TGTGCCAGCACCACGGGGAATCAGCCCCAGCATTTT; CDR3: CASTTGNQPQHF
J: TRBJ2-7; size: many; D: TRBD1; V: TRBV20-1; DNA: TGCAGCCCCGCGGGACAGGGTTACGAGCAGTACTTC; CDR3: CSPAGQGYEQYF
J: TRBJ2-1; size: once; D: NA; V: TRBV9; DNA: TGTGCCAGCAGCAGAACAGGGACGGGCAATGAGCAGTTCTTC; CDR3: CASSRTGTGNEQFF
J: TRBJ2-7; size: NA; D: TRBD1; V: TRBV19; DNA: TGTGCCAGTAGTATCCGGGGTCAGGGGGCGGTCGAGCAGTACTTC; CDR3: CASSIRGQGAVEQYF
J: TRBJ2-3; size: NA; D: NA; V: TRBV28; DNA: TGTGCCAGCAGTTTAGGGTTCGCAGGGGGCACAGATACGCAGTATTTT; CDR3: CASSLGFAGGTDTQYF
J: TRBJ1-1; size: many; D: TRBD1; V: TRBV29-1; DNA: TGCAGCGGCAGGGGGCACAACACTGAAGCTTTCTTT; CDR3: CSGRGHNTEAFF
J: TRBJ2-1; size: NA; D: NA; V: TRBV29-1; DNA: TGCAGCGCCGAGGGGGGTGGGGGGCCATTCCCCTACAATGAGCAGTTCTTC; CDR3: CSAEGGGGPFPYNEQFF
J: TRBJ1-5; size: many; D: NA; V: TRBV2; DNA: TGTGCCAGCAATGGGCGCTATCAGCCCCAGCATTTT; CDR3: CASNGRYQPQHF
J: TRBJ2-1; size: NA; D: TRBD2; V: TRBV2; DNA: TGTGCCCGGGGGGGGGCTTCCTACAATGAGCAGTTCTTC; CDR3: CARGGASYNEQFF
J: TRBJ1-6; size: few; D: NA; V: TRBV10-2; DNA: TGCGCCAGCAGTGATGAGGGATGGTCACCCCTCCACTTT; CDR3: CASSDEGWSPLHF
J: TRBJ2-7; size: many; D: TRBD1; V: TRBV6-5; DNA: TGTGCCAGCAGTTTGGGACAGGGCAACGAGCAGTACTTC; CDR3: CASSLGQGNEQYF
J: TRBJ2-3; size: NA; D: NA; V: TRBV7-2; DNA: TGTGCCAGCAGCTTCTGGGCCACAGATACGCAGTATTTT; CDR3: CASSFWATDTQYF
J: TRBJ2-5; size: few; D: NA; V: TRBV20-1; DNA: TGCAGTGCTAGAGATCCTTGGCGGGAAGAGACCCAGTACTTC; CDR3: CSARDPWREETQYF
J: TRBJ2-5; size: NA; D: NA; V: TRBV11-3; DNA: TGTGCCAGCAGCTTACGGGCAGGGGAGGCCCAGTACTTC; CDR3: CASSLRAGEAQYF
J: TRBJ1-5; size: NA; D: NA; V: TRBV20-1; DNA: TGCAGTGCTAGAGATCCGAAAGGGGCCGGTCGTTGGCCCCAGCATTTT; CDR3: CSARDPKGAGRWPQHF
J: TRBJ2-7; size: NA; D: NA; V: TRBV6-5; DNA: TGTGCCAGCAGTTACCGCGGAGAATACGAGCAGTACTTC; CDR3: CASSYRGEYEQYF
J: TRBJ2-1; size: NA; D: NA; V: TRBV21-1; DNA: TGTGCCAGCAGCAAATTGGTTCGCAGGGACAGGCCCCTAGGGAGCTCCTACAATGAGCAGTTCTTC; CDR3: CASSKLVRRDRPLGSSYNEQFF
J: TRBJ2-2; size: many; D: NA; V: TRBV12-3/TRBV12-4; DNA: TGTGCCAGCAGTCAAGTGGACGGCGGGGAGCTGTTTTTT; CDR3: CASSQVDGGELFF
J: TRBJ2-1; size: NA; D: TRBD2; V: TRBV20-1; DNA: TGCAGTGCCCCCCCTACTAGCGGGCGATCCTACAATGAGCAGTTCTTC; CDR3: CSAPPTSGRSYNEQFF
J: TRBJ1-3; size: many; D: NA; V: TRBV7-2; DNA: TGTGCCAGCAGCTTACAGGAGGGGCCTGGAAACACCATATATTTT; CDR3: CASSLQEGPGNTIYF
J: TRBJ1-1; size: NA; D: NA; V: TRBV7-9; DNA: TGTGCCAGCAGCCCCATGGGTGGGGGTATGCACACTGAAGCTTTCTTT; CDR3: CASSPMGGGMHTEAFF
J: TRBJ2-2; size: NA; D: NA; V: TRBV11-2; DNA: TGTGCCAGCAGCGCCCTTGTTGGGACCGGGGAGCTGTTTTTT; CDR3: CASSALVGTGELFF
J: TRBJ2-1; size: NA; D: TRBD1; V: TRBV5-1; DNA: TGCGCCAGCAGCTTCCGAACCGCAAATTCAGGGGGCTTCGAGCAGTTCTTC; CDR3: CASSFRTANSGGFEQFF
J: TRBJ2-3; size: many; D: TRBD2; V: TRBV12-3/TRBV12-4; DNA: TGTGCCAGCAGTCCCATAGCGGGAGCCGCAGATACGCAGTATTTT; CDR3: CASSPIAGAADTQYF
J: TRBJ2-7; size: NA; D: NA; V: TRBV28; DNA: TGTGCCAGCAGTTTTACAGGGAGTCCCTACGAGCAGTACTTC; CDR3: CASSFTGSPYEQYF
J: TRBJ1-1; size: NA; D: NA; V: TRBV20-1; DNA: TGCAGTGCCCCGGGAGTGGGGGGACAGAACACTGAAGCTTTCTTT; CDR3: CSAPGVGGQNTEAFF
J: TRBJ2-5; size: many; D: TRBD1; V: TRBV5-1; DNA: TGCGCCAGCAGCTCGGGACAGTTACAAGAGACCCAGTACTTC; CDR3: CASSSGQLQETQYF
J: TRBJ2-5; size: many; D: NA; V: TRBV3-1; DNA: TGTGCCAGCAGTAGGACGGAAGAGACCCAGTACTTC; CDR3: CASSRTEETQYF
J: TRBJ2-7; size: NA; D: NA; V: TRBV11-3; DNA: TGTGCCAGCAGCCCCGAGGGGGATACCTACGAGCAGTACTTC; CDR3: CASSPEGDTYEQYF
J: TRBJ2-5; size: NA; D: TRBD1; V: TRBV28; DNA: TGTGCCAGCAGTTTACCTGGACAGGGCCAAGAGACCCAGTACTTC; CDR3: CASSLPGQGQETQYF
J: TRBJ2-1; size: few; D: NA; V: TRBV20-1; DNA: TGCAGTGCTAGAGATCGTATAGAGCAGTTCTTC; CDR3: CSARDRIEQFF
J: TRBJ2-7; size: many; D: NA; V: TRBV12-3/TRBV12-4; DNA: TGTGCCAGCAGACGACCAGGGTCCTACGAGCAGTACTTC; CDR3: CASRRPGSYEQYF
J: TRBJ2-1; size: few; D: NA; V: TRBV11-3; DNA: TGTGCCAGCAGTACCTCATCCTACAATGAGCAGTTCTTC; CDR3: CASSTSSYNEQFF
J: TRBJ2-2; size: many; D: TRBD2; V: TRBV6-2/TRBV6-3; DNA: TGTGCCAGCAGCCCCGGGACTAGCGGGCGTGAGAACACCGGGGAGCTGTTTTTT; CDR3: CASSPGTSGRENTGELFF
J: TRBJ2-1; size: NA; D: NA; V: TRBV19; DNA: TGTGCCAGTTCCCGGGAGCTAGGCAATGAGCAGTTCTTC; CDR3: CASSRELGNEQFF